These T cell receptor beta chains were read from a single sample in a study of shared clonotypes between healthy human individuals. TCRdb's table, derived via immunoSEQ multiplex PCR, lists solely in-frame clones and lacks some. The repertoire holds roughly 2,300,000 clones, approximately 90% seen once, with about 0.41% in the top ten. The sample taken for sequencing was naive CD4+ T cells from PBMCs. Receptors originate from a man younger than 30 in good health. Some clones in this sample may be carry-over from other donors' samples. CDR3s include the opening cysteine and the closing phenylalanine or tryptophan. A D gene is named only where the DNA matches it firmly. A row's size may be missing; if present it is once, few, many or a size class.

.	TRBV7-8	.	TRBJ1-1	CASSPGVSQTEAFF	TGTGCCAGCAGCCCCGGGGTCAGTCAGACTGAAGCTTTCTTT
TRBD1	TRBV28	.	TRBJ1-1	CASSLGTDTEAFF	TGTGCCAGCAGCCTAGGGACAGACACTGAAGCTTTCTTT
TRBD2	TRBV9	.	TRBJ2-1	CASSVSQAGELTYNEQFF	TGTGCCAGCAGCGTATCCCAAGCGGGAGAATTGACCTACAATGAGCAGTTCTTC
.	TRBV19	.	TRBJ1-3	CASSRVPAGNTIYF	TGTGCCAGTAGTAGGGTGCCGGCGGGAAACACCATATATTTT
.	TRBV28	.	TRBJ2-4	CASSRIGDSKNIQYF	TGTGCCAGCAGTCGTATCGGGGACTCCAAAAACATTCAGTACTTC
.	TRBV7-9	.	TRBJ2-7	CASSTGDEQYF	TGTGCCAGCAGCACCGGTGACGAGCAGTACTTC
.	TRBV5-8	.	TRBJ2-7	CASSSSWEQYF	TGTGCCAGCAGCTCCAGTTGGGAGCAGTACTTC
.	TRBV5-1	.	TRBJ2-1	CASSGGPKNAEQFF	TGCGCCAGCAGCGGGGGCCCAAAGAACGCTGAGCAGTTCTTC
TRBD2	TRBV9	.	TRBJ2-3	CASSSRSGRDYTDTQYF	TGTGCCAGCAGCTCCAGGAGCGGGAGAGATTACACAGATACGCAGTATTTT
.	TRBV30	.	TRBJ2-2	CAWRKPGGTGELFF	TGTGCCTGGAGGAAGCCAGGGGGGACCGGGGAGCTGTTTTTT
TRBD1	TRBV7-6	.	TRBJ2-7	CASSLRTGDTYEQYF	TGTGCCAGCAGCTTGCGGACAGGGGATACCTACGAGCAGTACTTC
.	TRBV27	.	TRBJ1-2	CASSLFPGGYGYTF	TGTGCCAGCAGTTTATTCCCCGGAGGCTATGGCTACACCTTC
TRBD1	TRBV5-1	.	TRBJ2-7	CASSLGDRAYEQYF	TGCGCCAGCAGCTTGGGTGACAGGGCCTACGAGCAGTACTTC
.	TRBV19	.	TRBJ1-3	CASSPSGNTIYF	TGTGCCAGTTCCCCCTCTGGAAACACCATATATTTT
TRBD1	TRBV19	.	TRBJ1-5	CASSIYQGAGNQPQHF	TGTGCCAGTAGTATCTATCAGGGGGCCGGCAATCAGCCCCAGCATTTT
TRBD2	TRBV28	.	TRBJ2-3	CASNPPGLAGGSTDTQYF	TGTGCCAGCAACCCACCGGGACTAGCGGGAGGAAGCACAGATACGCAGTATTTT
.	TRBV29-1	.	TRBJ2-1	CSVQRGSHEQFF	TGCAGCGTTCAGAGGGGTTCCCATGAGCAGTTCTTC
TRBD2	TRBV2	.	TRBJ2-7	CATLDGGLSGRSYEQYF	TGTGCCACCCTGGACGGAGGTCTTAGCGGGCGCTCCTACGAGCAGTACTTC
.	TRBV5-1	.	TRBJ2-5	CASRVAIQETQYF	TGCGCCAGCAGGGTGGCGATCCAAGAGACCCAGTACTTC
.	TRBV28	.	TRBJ1-1	CASSFPRGAGRTEAFF	TGTGCCAGCAGTTTCCCCCGGGGGGCAGGGAGGACTGAAGCTTTCTTT
.	TRBV28	.	TRBJ2-1	CASSLDAGPNEQFF	TGTGCCAGCAGTTTGGACGCGGGTCCCAATGAGCAGTTCTTC
.	TRBV18	.	TRBJ1-5	CASTLGVRNQPQHF	TGTGCCAGCACCCTTGGGGTTCGGAATCAGCCCCAGCATTTT
.	TRBV28	.	TRBJ2-3	CASTRGGEGTDTQYF	TGTGCCAGCACCCGAGGGGGTGAAGGCACAGATACGCAGTATTTT
.	TRBV7-6	.	TRBJ2-7	CASSSVAVLSYEQYF	TGTGCCAGCAGCTCTGTAGCGGTCCTCTCCTACGAGCAGTACTTC
TRBD1	TRBV28	.	TRBJ2-7	CASSQGTGSSYEQYF	TGTGCCAGCAGCCAAGGGACAGGGAGCTCCTACGAGCAGTACTTC
TRBD1	TRBV14	.	TRBJ1-4	CASSPIGQGPEKLFF	TGTGCCAGCAGCCCCATTGGACAGGGCCCAGAAAAACTGTTTTTT
.	TRBV12-5	.	TRBJ2-1	CASAKTEKTYNEQFF	TGTGCTAGTGCCAAGACAGAGAAAACCTACAATGAGCAGTTCTTC
.	TRBV18	once	TRBJ2-5	CASSPREVRKETQYF	TGTGCCAGCTCACCAAGAGAGGTCAGAAAAGAGACCCAGTACTTC
TRBD1	TRBV5-1	.	TRBJ2-7	CASSLGDRAHLPSSYEQYF	TGCGCCAGCAGCTTGGGAGACAGGGCCCATCTACCTAGCTCCTACGAGCAGTACTTC
.	TRBV28	few	TRBJ2-2	CASSSFGANTGELFF	TGTGCCAGCAGTTCGTTCGGGGCAAACACCGGGGAGCTGTTTTTT
.	TRBV5-5	.	TRBJ1-1	CASSLESVTEAFF	TGTGCCAGCAGCTTGGAGAGTGTCACTGAAGCTTTCTTT
TRBD2	TRBV4-1	.	TRBJ2-1	CASSQSLAASYNEQFF	TGCGCCAGCAGCCAATCGCTAGCGGCCTCCTACAATGAGCAGTTCTTC
.	TRBV7-2	.	TRBJ2-7	CASSLGRYREQYF	TGTGCCAGCAGCTTAGGGCGGTACAGGGAGCAGTACTTC
.	TRBV5-1	.	TRBJ1-3	CASSLDGRSGNTIYF	TGCGCCAGCAGCTTGGACGGACGCTCTGGAAACACCATATATTTT
.	TRBV30	.	TRBJ1-3	CAWSVGSSGNTIYF	TGTGCCTGGAGTGTGGGCAGCTCTGGAAACACCATATATTTT
.	TRBV5-1	.	TRBJ1-1	CASSLEGMADTEAFF	TGCGCCAGCAGCTTGGAAGGGATGGCGGACACTGAAGCTTTCTTT
.	TRBV14	.	TRBJ1-1	CASSQSLNTEAFF	TGTGCCAGCAGCCAATCATTAAACACTGAAGCTTTCTTT
.	TRBV6-5	.	TRBJ1-1	CASSYGGRAGTEAFF	TGTGCCAGCAGTTACGGAGGCAGGGCGGGTACTGAAGCTTTCTTT
.	TRBV4-1	.	TRBJ2-6	CASSQEVPSSGANVLTF	TGCGCCAGCAGCCAAGAGGTCCCCAGCTCTGGGGCCAACGTCCTGACTTTC
.	TRBV10-3	.	TRBJ2-1	CAISAPLALSSYNEQFF	TGTGCCATCAGTGCCCCCCTAGCCCTAAGCTCCTACAATGAGCAGTTCTTC